The 30 T cell receptor beta chains reported below all come from one sample, sequenced in a study of beta chain features in type 1 diabetes. The study reverse transcribed the entire isolated RNA, so it sequenced expressed TCRB transcripts. Assay used: immunoSEQ multiplex PCR; TCRdb lists only in-frame clones, some missing. The table has around 240,000 clones, about 10% seen once. Sequenced input: naive CD4+ T cells from blood. These receptors all stem from a young woman in good health.

The chain carries TRBV30 and TRBJ1-1, with TRBD1 matching 7 bases. V lost 2 bases and J lost 1; bases outside the gene matches: 4. The CDR3 contains 14 residues. CDR1 is GTSNPN and CDR2 is SVGIG in the germline V gene (reference sequence). In DNA, the CDR3 is TGTGCCTGGAGTCCCGGGACAGCGAACACTGAAGCTTTCTTT. It codes for CAWSPGTANTEAFF.

The sample holds a few counts of this clone. This rearrangement joins TRBV2 to TRBJ2-2, with D perhaps matching TRBD2 (5 bases). Trimming removed 7 bases at V and 0 bases at J, with 9 bases between. CDR1 and CDR2 (germline): SNHLY, FYNNEI. The CDR3 length is 14 residues. The CDR3 DNA follows: TGTGCCAGCACCGGGGTCTCGAACACCGGGGAGCTGTTTTTT. Translation: CASTGVSNTGELFF.

The V gene is TRBV28, the J gene TRBJ2-2; 8 nucleotides line up with TRBD1. V dropped 4 bases and J dropped 5; count of bases not matched to a gene: 9. There are 16 residues in the CDR3. Germline lookup yields CDR1 MDHEN and CDR2 SYDVKM. CDR3 DNA sequence: TGTGCCAGCAGTTCGGGGCAGGGGGCCCGGACCGGGGAGCTGTTTTTT. Its protein is CASSSGQGARTGELFF.

This chain connects TRBV7-2 to TRBJ2-3; D not resolved. Germline V gene data show CDR1 as SGHTA and CDR2 as FQGNSA. The V gene lost 3 bases and the J gene lost 1 base, with 8 bases spanning the gap. The CDR3 length is 14 residues. The CDR3 reads CASSLIGGTDTQYF. As DNA, the CDR3 is TGTGCCAGCAGCTTGATAGGAGGCACAGATACGCAGTATTTT.

This clone was counted between two and nine times. The gene calls are TRBV14 and TRBJ2-3; D possibly corresponds to TRBD1 (6 bases). The CDR3 extends over 12 amino acids. Trimming left V 2 bases short and J 6 bases short, with 6 bases between. CDR1 is SGHDN and CDR2 is FVKESK in the germline V gene. This CDR3 is CASSQQGDTQYF. CDR3 nucleotides: TGTGCCAGCAGCCAACAGGGGGATACGCAGTATTTT. The entire variable domain, with the rest obtained from reference TRBV14 and TRBJ2-3, is as follows: EAGVTQFPSHSVIEKGQTVTLRCDPISGHDNLYWYRRVMGKEIKFLLHFVKESKQDESGMPNNRFLAERTGGTYSTLKVQPAELEDSGVYFCASSQQGDTQYFGPGTRLTVL.

This clone was detected only a few times. V is TRBV18 and J is TRBJ1-3; a possible D gene is TRBD1 (6 bases). CDR1 and CDR2 from the germline V gene are KGHSH and LQKENI. With 2 bases removed from V and 0 bases from J, the gap between germline ends came to 17 bases. The CDR3 spans 18 residues. For the CDR3, the DNA is TGTGCCAGCTCACCAGTCGTATCAACAGGGAGCTCTGGAAACACCATATATTTT. It yields the protein CASSPVVSTGSSGNTIYF.

This clone came up a few times. The CDR3 region is CASSAPGRPGELFF. CDR3 DNA: TGCGCCAGCAGTGCTCCGGGTCGTCCCGGGGAGCTGTTTTTT. V usage is TRBV5-1 and J usage is TRBJ2-2; unclear D gene. V lost 5 bases to trimming and J lost 6 bases, with 14 bases between them. Germline loops: CDR1 SGHRS, CDR2 YFSETQ. This CDR3 is built from 14 residues.

This clone was recorded a few times. The V gene is TRBV6-1, the J gene TRBJ2-7; TRBD2 might be the D (7 bases). Germline loops: CDR1 MNHNS, CDR2 SASEGT. There are 15 residues in the CDR3. The V gene lost 7 bases and the J gene lost 6 bases, with 22 bases spanning the gap. This chain's CDR3 is CASKGRTRGVFEQYF. The CDR3 DNA sequence: TGTGCCAGCAAGGGGAGGACTAGGGGGGTCTTCGAGCAGTACTTC.

Concerning this clone itself: Its ends do not fully match the called genes, so a read error is possible. The chain is built from TRBV5-6 and TRBJ2-1; possible D gene TRBD2, 5 bases. CDR3 size: 12 residues. Germline V gene lookup returns CDR1 SGHDT and CDR2 YYEEEE. CDR3 nucleotide sequence: TGTGCCAGCAGCTTGGCCCGGCAATCGGAGGTCTTC. As protein: CASSLARQSEVF.

This chain connects TRBV5-6 to TRBJ1-1, with TRBD1 matching over 8 bases. CDR1 and CDR2 (germline): SGHDT, YYEEEE. The CDR3 has 15 residues. The junction had 6 bases not matched to a gene; V was cut back by 4 bases and J by 1 base. The CDR3 DNA follows: TGTGCCAGCAGCCAGCCCGGACAGGGGAACACTGAAGCTTTCTTT. Residues: CASSQPGQGNTEAFF.

This chain joins TRBV18 and TRBJ2-5; D ambiguous. Looked up from germline, CDR1 is KGHSH and CDR2 is LQKENI. Between the trimmed V and J ends, which lost 0 bases and 6 bases, there was a span of 8 bases. The CDR3 is 13 residues long. CDR3 nucleotides: TGTGCCAGCTCACCACCGGGCCTGAAGACCCAGTACTTC. Translating gives CASSPPGLKTQYF.

This clone was detected a few times. The J gene is TRBJ2-7, the V gene TRBV30; D remains ambiguous. Trimming shortened V by 0 bases and J by 2 bases, and 14 bases separated the two germline ends. There are 15 residues in the CDR3. Germline values: CDR1 GTSNPN, CDR2 SVGIG (reference sequence). The CDR3: CAWSVRSSWPYEQYF. The CDR3 region has the DNA TGTGCCTGGAGTGTACGTTCATCCTGGCCCTACGAGCAGTACTTC.

V gene TRBV5-1 combines with J gene TRBJ1-1; the match to TRBD1 covers 7 bases. This CDR3 has 14 amino acids. The ends lost 6 bases at V and 4 bases at J; junction bases unmatched: 9. Germline CDR1 SGHRS, CDR2 YFSETQ. In DNA, the CDR3 is TGCGCCAGCACGAAGACAGGGACGGGCACTGAAGCTTTCTTT. Translation: CASTKTGTGTEAFF. Together with reference TRBV5-1 and TRBJ1-1, the CDR3 gives the full variable domain: KAGVTQTPRYLIKTRGQQVTLSCSPISGHRSVSWYQQTPGQGLQFLFEYFSETQRNKGNFPGRFSGRQFSNSRSEMNVSTLELGDSALYLCASTKTGTGTEAFFGQGTRLTVV.

This clone has a handful of counts. The genes are TRBV9 and TRBJ2-3; the D gene is possibly TRBD2 (6 bases). This CDR3 is 17 amino acids long. Trimming cost V 0 bases and J 4 bases, with 18 bases left between them. CDR1 and CDR2 (germline): SGDLS, YYNGEE. The CDR3 protein is CASSVDVGSGRADTQYF. CDR3 bases: TGTGCCAGCAGCGTAGATGTGGGTAGCGGACGTGCAGATACGCAGTATTTT.

This clone showed up just a few times. The J gene is TRBJ2-2, the V gene TRBV2; perhaps TRBD1 as D (6 bases). Trimming took 6 bases from V and 4 from J, leaving 12 bases between them. The CDR3 runs to 14 residues. From germline, CDR1 is SNHLY and CDR2 FYNNEI. CDR3 sequence reads: CASSLQGSTGELFF. As DNA, the CDR3 is TGTGCCAGCAGCTTACAGGGTAGCACCGGGGAGCTGTTTTTT.

The gene calls are TRBV6-6 and TRBJ1-2; tentatively, D is TRBD1 (6 bases). Germline V lookup: CDR1 MNHNY, CDR2 SVGAGI (reference sequence). Between the trimmed V and J ends, which lost 7 bases and 8 bases, there was a span of 17 bases. The CDR3 loop spans 13 amino acids. The CDR3 spells CASTLEGGLGYTF. CDR3 coding DNA: TGTGCCAGCACCCTAGAGGGGGGGCTGGGCTACACCTTC.

This chain uses TRBV5-4 with TRBJ2-4, with D uncertain. CDR3 size: 15 residues. Germline loops: CDR1 SGHNT, CDR2 YYREEE (reference sequence). V was pared by 4 bases and J by 3 bases, with 14 bases between. DNA of the CDR3: TGTGCCAGCAGCCCGTACGGGTCCATCAAAAACATTCAGTACTTC. Translation: CASSPYGSIKNIQYF. Full variable domain (rest looked up from reference TRBV5-4 and TRBJ2-4): ETGVTQSPTHLIKTRGQQVTLRCSSQSGHNTVSWYQQALGQGPQFIFQYYREEENGRGNFPPRFSGLQFPNYSSELNVNALELDDSALYLCASSPYGSIKNIQYFGAGTRLSVL.

This clone was counted between two and nine times. The chain is built from TRBV10-2 and TRBJ2-7; 9 nucleotides align to TRBD2. The CDR3 is made up of 17 amino acids. After removal of 2 bases from V and 0 bases from J, the junction contained 8 bases not matched to a gene. In germline, CDR1 is WSHSY, CDR2 SAAADI. CDR3 bases: TGCGCCAGCAGTGAGCGAGGAGCGGGAGGACCCTCCTACGAGCAGTACTTC. Encoded protein: CASSERGAGGPSYEQYF.

The rearrangement links TRBV6-6 to TRBJ1-3; D gene unclear. The V end lost 0 bases, the J end lost 0 bases, and 9 bases lay between the germline ends. In germline, CDR1 is MNHNY, CDR2 SVGAGI (reference sequence). The CDR3 is 16 amino acids. For the CDR3, the DNA is TGTGCCAGCAGTTACTCGACCCGGAGCTCTGGAAACACCATATATTTT. Its translation: CASSYSTRSSGNTIYF.

This chain links TRBV18 with TRBJ2-2, with 8 bases identical to TRBD2. This CDR3 has 16 amino acids. The ends lost 4 bases at V and 1 base at J; junction bases unmatched: 5. Germline assignment: CDR1 KGHSH and CDR2 LQKENI. The CDR3 protein is CASSLSLAGNTGELFF. CDR3 nucleotides: TGTGCCAGCTCACTCAGCCTAGCGGGGAACACCGGGGAGCTGTTTTTT.

About this clone itself: Within the sample, other DNA sequences also encode this same CDR3. The rearrangement links TRBV5-1 to TRBJ1-1, with TRBD1 identical over 9 bases. Per the germline V gene, CDR1 is SGHRS and CDR2 is YFSETQ. This CDR3 spans 14 amino acids. The V and J ends lost 3 bases and 2 bases, in that order; junction bases with no gene match: 2. For the CDR3, the DNA is TGCGCCAGCAGCTGGGGACAGGGTAACACTGAAGCTTTCTTT. Its translation is CASSWGQGNTEAFF. Based on the CDR3 plus reference TRBV5-1 and TRBJ1-1, the full variable domain is KAGVTQTPRYLIKTRGQQVTLSCSPISGHRSVSWYQQTPGQGLQFLFEYFSETQRNKGNFPGRFSGRQFSNSRSEMNVSTLELGDSALYLCASSWGQGNTEAFFGQGTRLTVV.

The chain combines TRBV19 with TRBJ1-5; maybe TRBD1 (6 bases). The CDR3 length is 15 residues. CDR1 and CDR2 (germline): LNHDA, SQIVND (reference sequence). Between the trimmed V and J ends, which lost 5 bases and 1 base, there was a span of 12 bases. CDR3 protein: CASSLQGLSNQPQHF. In DNA form, the CDR3 reads TGTGCCAGTAGTCTCCAGGGGCTCAGCAATCAGCCCCAGCATTTT.

V usage is TRBV11-2 and J usage is TRBJ1-1; TRBD1 aligns across 7 bases. The ends lost 3 bases at V and 4 bases at J; junction bases unmatched: 5. The CDR3 contains 14 residues. CDR1 and CDR2 from the germline V gene are SGHAT and FQNNGV. The CDR3, as DNA: TGTGCCAGCAGCTTGCAGGGGGATCCCACTGAAGCTTTCTTT. Residues: CASSLQGDPTEAFF.

The chain couples TRBV5-6 to TRBJ1-1; 7 bases are a match to TRBD1. The CDR3 sequence is 17 residues long. The germline V gene has CDR1 SGHDT and CDR2 YYEEEE. Germline trimming cut 3 bases from V and 1 base from J; bases unmatched to any gene: 12. The CDR3 region has the DNA TGTGCCAGCAGCTCCAGGGATAGGGGGCCACAGAACACTGAAGCTTTCTTT. Protein product: CASSSRDRGPQNTEAFF.

The chain joins TRBV30 to TRBJ1-5; D may be TRBD1 (6 bases). Germline assignment: CDR1 GTSNPN and CDR2 SVGIG (reference sequence). V lost 2 bases and J 2 bases, leaving 13 bases between the germline ends. This CDR3 has 15 amino acids. As DNA, the CDR3 is TGTGCCTGGAGTAGCAGGGGAAACGGCAATCAGCCCCAGCATTTT. Its protein is CAWSSRGNGNQPQHF.

CDR3 amino acids: CASSALTANTEAFF. The DNA for the CDR3 is TGTGCCAGCAGCGCCCTGACAGCGAACACTGAAGCTTTCTTT. V gene TRBV9 combines with J gene TRBJ1-1, with D possibly being TRBD1 (5 bases). V lost 3 bases and J lost 1, with 10 bases in between. CDR3 size: 14 residues. CDR1 and CDR2 (germline): SGDLS, YYNGEE. The variable domain in full, completed from reference TRBV9 and TRBJ1-1, reads DSGVTQTPKHLITATGQRVTLRCSPRSGDLSVYWYQQSLDQGLQFLIQYYNGEERAKGNILERFSAQQFPDLHSELNLSSLELGDSALYFCASSALTANTEAFFGQGTRLTVV.

Note on this clone: Sequence at one end of the junction differs from germline and may be a read error. The gene calls are TRBV2 and TRBJ2-5, with 15 bases identical to TRBD2. Germline values: CDR1 SNHLY, CDR2 FYNNEI. This CDR3 contains 16 residues. The CDR3 DNA sequence: TGTGCCAGCAGCGAAGGGACTAGCGGGGGGCTGAAGACCCAGTACTTC. Amino acid sequence: CASSEGTSGGLKTQYF.

The CDR3 region is CASSRLPGQGYYEQYF. Written as DNA, the CDR3 is TGTGCCAGCAGCCGGTTACCGGGACAGGGCTACTACGAGCAGTACTTC. V usage is TRBV7-2 and J usage is TRBJ2-7; 9 bases line up with TRBD1. The CDR3 spans 16 residues. Germline assignment: CDR1 SGHTA and CDR2 FQGNSA. Trimming took 5 bases from V and 3 from J; bases not matched to a gene: 11.

This clone was found a few times. V gene TRBV27 combines with J gene TRBJ2-4, with TRBD2 identical over 7 bases. Per the germline V gene, CDR1 is MNHEY and CDR2 is SMNVEV (reference sequence). The CDR3 totals 15 residues. The trim removed 3 bases at V and 4 bases at J, leaving 6 bases unmatched. CDR3 sequence: CASSFGGTFKNIQYF. CDR3 coding DNA: TGTGCCAGCAGTTTCGGGGGGACCTTTAAAAACATTCAGTACTTC.

This clone was recorded a few times. V and J are TRBV5-1 and TRBJ2-5; possibly TRBD2 for D (7 bases). The CDR3 spans 16 residues. Germline CDR1 is SGHRS and CDR2 is YFSETQ. The ends were cut back, 0 bases at V and 5 bases at J, with 17 bases in the middle. CDR3 in amino acids: CASSLVRGPVSETQYF. The DNA of the CDR3 is TGCGCCAGCAGCTTGGTGCGGGGGCCCGTATCGGAGACCCAGTACTTC. Supplemented by reference TRBV5-1 and TRBJ2-5, the full variable domain reads KAGVTQTPRYLIKTRGQQVTLSCSPISGHRSVSWYQQTPGQGLQFLFEYFSETQRNKGNFPGRFSGRQFSNSRSEMNVSTLELGDSALYLCASSLVRGPVSETQYFGPGTRLLVL.